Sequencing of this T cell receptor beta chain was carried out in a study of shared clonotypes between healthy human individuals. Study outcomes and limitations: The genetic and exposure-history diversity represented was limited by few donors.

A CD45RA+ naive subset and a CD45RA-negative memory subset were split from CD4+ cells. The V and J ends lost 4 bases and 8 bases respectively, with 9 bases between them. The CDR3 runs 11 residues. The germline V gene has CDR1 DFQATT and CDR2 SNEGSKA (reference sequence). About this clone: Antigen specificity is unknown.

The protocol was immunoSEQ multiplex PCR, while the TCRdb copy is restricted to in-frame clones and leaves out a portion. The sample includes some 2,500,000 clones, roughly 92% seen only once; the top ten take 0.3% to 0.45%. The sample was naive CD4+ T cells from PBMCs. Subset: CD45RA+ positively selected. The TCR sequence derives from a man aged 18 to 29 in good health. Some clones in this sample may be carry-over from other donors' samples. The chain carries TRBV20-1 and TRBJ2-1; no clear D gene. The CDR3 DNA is TGCAGTGCTATAGGATGGTATGAGCAGTTCTTC. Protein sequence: CSAIGWYEQFF.